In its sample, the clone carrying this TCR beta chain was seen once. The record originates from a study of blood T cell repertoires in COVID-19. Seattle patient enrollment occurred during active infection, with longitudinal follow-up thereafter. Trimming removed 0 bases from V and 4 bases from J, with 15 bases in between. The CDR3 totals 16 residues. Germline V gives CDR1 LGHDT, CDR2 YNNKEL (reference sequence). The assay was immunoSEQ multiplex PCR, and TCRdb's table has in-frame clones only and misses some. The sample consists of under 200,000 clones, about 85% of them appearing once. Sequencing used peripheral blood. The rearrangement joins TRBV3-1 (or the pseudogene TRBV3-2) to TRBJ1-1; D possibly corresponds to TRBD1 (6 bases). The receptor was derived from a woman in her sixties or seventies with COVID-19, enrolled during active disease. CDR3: CASSQEGFTRGTEAFF. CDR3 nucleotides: TGTGCCAGCAGCCAAGAAGGTTTTACCAGGGGCACTGAAGCTTTCTTT.